This is a list of T cell receptor beta chains from one sample in a study of molecular identifiers for immune sequencing clone quantification. MiXCR, run by TCRdb on the PCR reads, gives a single entry per CDR3 protein. This table holds 350,000 or so distinct CDR3 sequences, about 22% found once. The sequenced material came from naive CD8+ T cells from blood, with Jurkat cell RNA spiked in. These receptors were collected from a human donor in good health. Some libraries in this study had Jurkat cell RNA spiked in. Each CDR3 is given with its conserved first and last residue. The D gene is left open where the match is weak. The size entry is marked missing in some rows and otherwise reads once, few, many or a size class.

clone size	D gene	V gene	J gene	CDR3 DNA	CDR3 protein
many	TRBD1	TRBV12-5	TRBJ2-2	TGTGCTAGTGGTGTCAGACAGGGACCGAACACCGGGGAGCTGTTTTTT	CASGVRQGPNTGELFF
NA	NA	TRBV20-1	TRBJ1-1	TGCAGTGCTAGTAACTTTGGGCCTGAAGCTTTCTTT	CSASNFGPEAFF
many	NA	TRBV6-4	TRBJ2-6	TGTGCCAGCAGTGAGACTGGGTCTGGGGCCAACGTCCTGACTTTC	CASSETGSGANVLTF
few	TRBD2	TRBV5-4	TRBJ2-7	TGTGCCAGCAGCCCTGGGAATAGCGGGGGCTCCTACGAGCAGTACTTC	CASSPGNSGGSYEQYF
many	TRBD1	TRBV7-6	TRBJ1-1	TGTGCCAGCAGTTCAGGGGGGACCCACACTGAAGCTTTCTTT	CASSSGGTHTEAFF
many	TRBD1	TRBV6-5	TRBJ1-5	TGTGCCAGCAGTTACACAGGGGATAGCAATCAGCCCCAGCATTTT	CASSYTGDSNQPQHF
many	NA	TRBV24-1	TRBJ2-3	TGTGCCACCAGTGATTCTACATATCTCACAGATACGCAGTATTTT	CATSDSTYLTDTQYF
many	NA	TRBV7-6	TRBJ2-2	TGTGCCAGCAGCTTATACAACACCGGGGAGCTGTTTTTT	CASSLYNTGELFF
many	NA	TRBV6-5	TRBJ1-5	TGTGCCAGCAGTTATAGGCAGAACAATCAGCCCCAGCATTTT	CASSYRQNNQPQHF
NA	TRBD1	TRBV10-2	TRBJ2-3	TGCGCCAGCAGTGTGACAGGGGATACGCAGTATTTT	CASSVTGDTQYF
NA	NA	TRBV12-3/TRBV12-4	TRBJ2-7	TGTGCCAGCAGAGGGGCAGAAGAGCAGTACTTC	CASRGAEEQYF
few	TRBD1	TRBV27	TRBJ2-7	TGTGCCAGCAGTGCGAGGGACAGGGGGGACTACGAGCAGTACTTC	CASSARDRGDYEQYF
many	NA	TRBV6-2/TRBV6-3	TRBJ1-2	TGTGCCAGCAGTTGGGCAACGAGCGGTAATGGCTACACCTTC	CASSWATSGNGYTF
many	TRBD2	TRBV9	TRBJ2-7	TGTGCCAGCAGCCCCTGGGAGGGCCAATCCTACGAGCAGTACTTC	CASSPWEGQSYEQYF
many	NA	TRBV7-9	TRBJ2-3	TGTGCCAGCAGCTTAGGACAGTCTAGCACAGATACGCAGTATTTT	CASSLGQSSTDTQYF
many	TRBD1	TRBV27	TRBJ2-3	TGTGCCAGCAGCTTACAGGGGTCCACAGATACGCAGTATTTT	CASSLQGSTDTQYF
few	NA	TRBV27	TRBJ1-5	TGTGCCAGCAGTTCAGGCGGGGTCCTATCGGGTCAGCCCCAGCATTTT	CASSSGGVLSGQPQHF